This entry features one T cell receptor beta chain sequence. Its target is not known. This entry belongs to a study of T cells expressing NK-cell markers. Across the study: The TCR beta repertoires were obtained from sorted CD3+CD56+NKG2C+, CD3+CD56+NKG2C- and CD3+CD56-NKG2C+ T cells.

Findings of the study overall: The share of CD8+ T cells held by dominant NKG2C+ clonotypes was about 1.0-8% in more than 5 donors. Once again these clonotypes came out on top in the CD3+CD56-NKG2C+ fraction of four donors.

For each CDR3 protein, TCRdb gives one entry from its re-call of the 5' RACE reads, without DNA. The specimen's table records 500,000 to 700,000 distinct CDR3 sequences. This CDR3 contains 11 residues. The clonotype was recovered from a man between 18 and 29 years old in good health. The chain uses TRBV12-3 or TRBV12-4 and TRBJ1-2. The source material was blood T cells: a sorted CD56 or NKG2C T cell subset, CD4+ or CD8+ T cells, or bulk PBMC T cells (not recorded which). Here the CDR3 reads CASSLVHGYTF.